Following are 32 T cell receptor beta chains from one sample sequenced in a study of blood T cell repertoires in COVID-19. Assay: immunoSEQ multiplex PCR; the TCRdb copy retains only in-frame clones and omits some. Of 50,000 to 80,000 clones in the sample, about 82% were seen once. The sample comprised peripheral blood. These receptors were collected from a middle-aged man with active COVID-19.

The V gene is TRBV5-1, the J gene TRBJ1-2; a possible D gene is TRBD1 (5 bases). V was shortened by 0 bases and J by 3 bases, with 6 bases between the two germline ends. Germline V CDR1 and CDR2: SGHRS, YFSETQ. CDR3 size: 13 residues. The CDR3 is CASSLEGDYGYTF. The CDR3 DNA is TGCGCCAGCAGCTTGGAAGGGGACTATGGCTACACCTTC.

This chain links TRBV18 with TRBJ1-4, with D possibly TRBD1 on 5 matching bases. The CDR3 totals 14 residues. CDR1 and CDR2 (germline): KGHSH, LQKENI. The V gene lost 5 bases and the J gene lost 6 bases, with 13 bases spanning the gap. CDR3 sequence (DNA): TGTGCCAGCTCATCAAGGGGTGAGGATGAAAAACTGTTTTTT. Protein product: CASSSRGEDEKLFF.

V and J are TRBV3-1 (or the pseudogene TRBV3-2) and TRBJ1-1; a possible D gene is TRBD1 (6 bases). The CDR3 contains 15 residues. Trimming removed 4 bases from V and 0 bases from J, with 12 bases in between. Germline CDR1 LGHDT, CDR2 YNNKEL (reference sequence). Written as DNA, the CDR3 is TGTGCCAGCAGCCCAAGGACAGCAATGAACACTGAAGCTTTCTTT. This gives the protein CASSPRTAMNTEAFF.

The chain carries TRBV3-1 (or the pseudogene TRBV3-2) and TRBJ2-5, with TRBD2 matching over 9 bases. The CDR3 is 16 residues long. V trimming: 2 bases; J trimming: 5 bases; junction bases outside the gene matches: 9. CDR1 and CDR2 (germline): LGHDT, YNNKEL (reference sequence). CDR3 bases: TGTGCCAGCAGCCAACCCCGGGACGCGGGAGGGGAGACCCAGTACTTC. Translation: CASSQPRDAGGETQYF.

The CDR3 is CASSLGFSVRERETQYF. Here the CDR3 DNA reads TGTGCCAGCAGCTTAGGGTTTAGTGTGCGGGAGAGAGAGACCCAGTACTTC. The chain is built from TRBV11-3 and TRBJ2-5; 7 bases align to TRBD2. Losses at the gene ends were 1 base for V and 4 bases for J; bases not matched to a gene: 12. Germline CDR1 reads SGHNT; CDR2 reads YENEEA. CDR3 length equals 17 residues.

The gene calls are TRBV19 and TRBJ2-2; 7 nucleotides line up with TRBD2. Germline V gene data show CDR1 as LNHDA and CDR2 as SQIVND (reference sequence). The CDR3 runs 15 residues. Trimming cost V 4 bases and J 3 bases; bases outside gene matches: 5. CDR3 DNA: TGTGCCAGTAGTAAACCTAGCGGATACACCGGGGAGCTGTTTTTT. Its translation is CASSKPSGYTGELFF.

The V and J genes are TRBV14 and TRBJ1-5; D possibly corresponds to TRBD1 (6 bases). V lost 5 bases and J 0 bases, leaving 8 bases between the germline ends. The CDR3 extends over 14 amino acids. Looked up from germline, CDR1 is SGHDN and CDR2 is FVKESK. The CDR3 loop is CASSKQGSNQPQHF. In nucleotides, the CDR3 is TGTGCCAGCAGCAAACAGGGTAGCAATCAGCCCCAGCATTTT.

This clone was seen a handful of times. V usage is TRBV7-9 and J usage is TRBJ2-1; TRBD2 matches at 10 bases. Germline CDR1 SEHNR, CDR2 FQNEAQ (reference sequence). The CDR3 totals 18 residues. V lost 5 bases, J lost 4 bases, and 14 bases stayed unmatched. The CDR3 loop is CASSESLPIAGGYNEQFF. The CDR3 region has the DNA TGTGCCAGCAGCGAATCCCTCCCCATAGCGGGAGGATACAATGAGCAGTTCTTC. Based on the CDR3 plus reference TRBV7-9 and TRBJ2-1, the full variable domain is DTGVSQNPRHKITKRGQNVTFRCDPISEHNRLYWYRQTLGQGPEFLTYFQNEAQLEKSRLLSDRFSAERPKGSFSTLEIQRTEQGDSAMYLCASSESLPIAGGYNEQFFGPGTRLTVL.

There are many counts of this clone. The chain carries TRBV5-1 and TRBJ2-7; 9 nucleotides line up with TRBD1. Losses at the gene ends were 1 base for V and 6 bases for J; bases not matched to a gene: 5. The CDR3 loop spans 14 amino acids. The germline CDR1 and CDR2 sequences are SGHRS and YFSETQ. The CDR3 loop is CASSLIQGAGEQYF. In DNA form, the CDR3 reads TGCGCCAGCAGCTTGATACAGGGGGCGGGCGAGCAGTACTTC.

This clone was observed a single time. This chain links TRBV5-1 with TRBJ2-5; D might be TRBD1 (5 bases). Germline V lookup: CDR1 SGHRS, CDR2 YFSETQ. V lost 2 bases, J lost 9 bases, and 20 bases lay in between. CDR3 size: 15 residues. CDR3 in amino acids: CASSFRQGDARSQYF. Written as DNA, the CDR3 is TGCGCCAGCAGCTTTCGGCAGGGTGACGCCAGGTCCCAGTACTTC.

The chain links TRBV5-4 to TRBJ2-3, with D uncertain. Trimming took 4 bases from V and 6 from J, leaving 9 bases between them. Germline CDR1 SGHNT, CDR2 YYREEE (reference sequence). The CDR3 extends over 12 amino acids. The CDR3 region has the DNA TGTGCCAGCAGCAGCACCCCGGATACGCAGTATTTT. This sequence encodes CASSSTPDTQYF.

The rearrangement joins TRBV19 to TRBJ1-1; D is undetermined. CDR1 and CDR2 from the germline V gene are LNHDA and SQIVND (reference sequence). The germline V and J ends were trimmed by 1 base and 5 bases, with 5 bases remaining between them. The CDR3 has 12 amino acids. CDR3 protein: CASSIGSTEAFF. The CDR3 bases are TGTGCCAGTAGTATAGGTTCGACTGAAGCTTTCTTT.

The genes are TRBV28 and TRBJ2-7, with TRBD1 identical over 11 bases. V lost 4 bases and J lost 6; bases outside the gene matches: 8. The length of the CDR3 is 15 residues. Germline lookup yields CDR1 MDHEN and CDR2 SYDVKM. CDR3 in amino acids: CASSSATGTGGEQYV. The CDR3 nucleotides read TGTGCCAGCAGTTCCGCGACAGGGACAGGGGGCGAGCAGTACGTC.

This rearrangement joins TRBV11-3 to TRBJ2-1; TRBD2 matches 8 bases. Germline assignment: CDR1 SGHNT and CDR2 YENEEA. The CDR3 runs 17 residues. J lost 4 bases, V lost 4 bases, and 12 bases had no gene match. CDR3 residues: CASSSGTRIWGYNEQFF. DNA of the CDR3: TGTGCCAGCAGCTCAGGGACTAGGATTTGGGGATACAATGAGCAGTTCTTC.

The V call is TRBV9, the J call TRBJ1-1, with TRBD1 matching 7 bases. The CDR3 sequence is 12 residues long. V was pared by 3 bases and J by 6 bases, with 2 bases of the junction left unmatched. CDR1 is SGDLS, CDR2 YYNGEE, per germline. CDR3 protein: CASSAGGAEAFF. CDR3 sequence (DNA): TGTGCCAGCAGCGCAGGGGGAGCTGAAGCTTTCTTT. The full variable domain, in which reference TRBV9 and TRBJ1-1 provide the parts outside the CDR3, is DSGVTQTPKHLITATGQRVTLRCSPRSGDLSVYWYQQSLDQGLQFLIQYYNGEERAKGNILERFSAQQFPDLHSELNLSSLELGDSALYFCASSAGGAEAFFGQGTRLTVV.

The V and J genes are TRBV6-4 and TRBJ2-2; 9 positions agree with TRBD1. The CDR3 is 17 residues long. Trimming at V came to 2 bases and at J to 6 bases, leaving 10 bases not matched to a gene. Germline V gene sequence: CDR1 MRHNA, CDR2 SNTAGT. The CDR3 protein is CASSDPQGAVPPGELFF. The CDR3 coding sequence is TGTGCCAGCAGTGACCCACAGGGGGCCGTACCACCCGGGGAGCTGTTTTTT.

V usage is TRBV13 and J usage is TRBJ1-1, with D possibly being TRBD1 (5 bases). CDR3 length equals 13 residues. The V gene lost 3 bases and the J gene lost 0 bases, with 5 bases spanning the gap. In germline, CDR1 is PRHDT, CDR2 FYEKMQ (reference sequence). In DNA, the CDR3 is TGTGCCAGCAGCTTGACAGTGAACACTGAAGCTTTCTTT. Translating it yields CASSLTVNTEAFF.

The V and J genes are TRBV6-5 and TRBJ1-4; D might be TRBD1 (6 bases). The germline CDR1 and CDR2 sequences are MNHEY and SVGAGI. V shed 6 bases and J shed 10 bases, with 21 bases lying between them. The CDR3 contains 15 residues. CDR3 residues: CASSPTGGPWGKLFF. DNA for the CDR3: TGTGCCAGCAGCCCAACGGGGGGGCCCTGGGGAAAACTGTTTTTT.

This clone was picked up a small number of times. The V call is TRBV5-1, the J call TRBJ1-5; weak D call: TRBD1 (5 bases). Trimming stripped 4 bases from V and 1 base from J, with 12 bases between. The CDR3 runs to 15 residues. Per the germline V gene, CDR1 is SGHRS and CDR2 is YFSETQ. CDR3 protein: CASSRSGGSNQPQHF. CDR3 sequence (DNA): TGCGCCAGCAGCCGGTCCGGGGGAAGCAATCAGCCCCAGCATTTT.

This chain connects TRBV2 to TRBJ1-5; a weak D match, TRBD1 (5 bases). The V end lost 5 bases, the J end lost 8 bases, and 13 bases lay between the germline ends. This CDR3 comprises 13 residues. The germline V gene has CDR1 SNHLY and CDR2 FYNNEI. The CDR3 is CASSTGGDKPQHF. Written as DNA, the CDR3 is TGTGCCAGCAGTACGGGAGGGGATAAGCCCCAGCATTTT.

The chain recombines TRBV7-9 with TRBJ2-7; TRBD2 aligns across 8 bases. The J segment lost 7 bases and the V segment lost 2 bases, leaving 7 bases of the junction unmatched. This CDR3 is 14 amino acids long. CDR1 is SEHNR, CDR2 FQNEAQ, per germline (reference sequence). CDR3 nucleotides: TGTGCCAGCAGCTTATGGAGTAGCGGGAATGAGCAGTACGTC. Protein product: CASSLWSSGNEQYV.

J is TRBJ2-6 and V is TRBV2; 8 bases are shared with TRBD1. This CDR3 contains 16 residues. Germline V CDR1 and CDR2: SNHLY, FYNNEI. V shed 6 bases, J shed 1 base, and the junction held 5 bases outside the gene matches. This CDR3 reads CASSETGESGANVLTF. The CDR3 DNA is TGTGCCAGCAGCGAGACAGGGGAATCTGGGGCCAACGTCCTGACTTTC.

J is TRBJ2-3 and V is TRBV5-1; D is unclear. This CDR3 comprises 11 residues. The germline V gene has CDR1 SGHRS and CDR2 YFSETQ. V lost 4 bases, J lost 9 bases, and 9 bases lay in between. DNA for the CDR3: TGCGCCAGCAGCGCACAGACAACGCAGTATTTT. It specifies CASSAQTTQYF. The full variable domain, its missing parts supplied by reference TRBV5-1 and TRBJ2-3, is KAGVTQTPRYLIKTRGQQVTLSCSPISGHRSVSWYQQTPGQGLQFLFEYFSETQRNKGNFPGRFSGRQFSNSRSEMNVSTLELGDSALYLCASSAQTTQYFGPGTRLTVL.

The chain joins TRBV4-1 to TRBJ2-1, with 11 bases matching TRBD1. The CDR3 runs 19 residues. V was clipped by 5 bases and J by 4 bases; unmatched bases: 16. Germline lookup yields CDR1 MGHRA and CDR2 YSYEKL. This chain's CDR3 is CASSYGQGASRGRYNEQFF. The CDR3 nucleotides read TGCGCCAGCAGCTACGGACAGGGGGCAAGTCGGGGCCGATACAATGAGCAGTTCTTC.

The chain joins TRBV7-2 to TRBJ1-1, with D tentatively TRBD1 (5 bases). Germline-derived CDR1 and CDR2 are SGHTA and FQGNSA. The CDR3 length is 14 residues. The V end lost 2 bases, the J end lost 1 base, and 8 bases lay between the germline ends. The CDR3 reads CASSLPGPNTEAFF. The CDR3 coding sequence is TGTGCCAGCAGCTTACCAGGGCCGAACACTGAAGCTTTCTTT.

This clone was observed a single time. CDR3 nucleotides: TGTGCCAGCATGAGCGCTATACGTCAGCCCCAGCATTTT. This translates into CASMSAIRQPQHF. V gene TRBV6-5 combines with J gene TRBJ1-5; D is ambiguous. This CDR3 has 13 residues. V lost 7 bases and J lost 6, with 13 bases in between. Germline V gives CDR1 MNHEY, CDR2 SVGAGI.

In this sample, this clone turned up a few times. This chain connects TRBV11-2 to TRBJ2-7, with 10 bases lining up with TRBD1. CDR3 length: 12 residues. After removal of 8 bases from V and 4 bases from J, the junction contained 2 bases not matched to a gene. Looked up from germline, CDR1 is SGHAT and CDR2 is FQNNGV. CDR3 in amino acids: CASRDRGYEQYV. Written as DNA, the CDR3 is TGTGCCAGCCGGGACAGGGGTTACGAGCAGTACGTC.

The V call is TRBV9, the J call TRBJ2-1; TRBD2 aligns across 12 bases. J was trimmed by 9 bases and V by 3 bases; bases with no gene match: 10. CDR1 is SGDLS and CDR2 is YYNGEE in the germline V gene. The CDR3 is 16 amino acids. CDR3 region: CASSATLAGGVGEQFF. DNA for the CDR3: TGTGCCAGCAGCGCGACACTAGCGGGGGGAGTCGGTGAGCAGTTCTTC.

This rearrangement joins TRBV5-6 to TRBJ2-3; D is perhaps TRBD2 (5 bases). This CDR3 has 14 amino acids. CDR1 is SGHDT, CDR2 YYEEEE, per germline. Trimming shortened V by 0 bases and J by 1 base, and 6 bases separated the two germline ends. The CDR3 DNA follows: TGTGCCAGCAGCTTGGAGCGGCGCACAGATACGCAGTATTTT. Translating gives CASSLERRTDTQYF.

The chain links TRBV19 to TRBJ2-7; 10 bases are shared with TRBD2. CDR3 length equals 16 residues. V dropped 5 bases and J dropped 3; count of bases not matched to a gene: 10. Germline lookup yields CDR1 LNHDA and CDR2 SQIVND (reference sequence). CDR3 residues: CASSARWTSGIYEQYV. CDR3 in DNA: TGTGCCAGTAGTGCTAGATGGACTAGCGGTATCTACGAGCAGTACGTC.

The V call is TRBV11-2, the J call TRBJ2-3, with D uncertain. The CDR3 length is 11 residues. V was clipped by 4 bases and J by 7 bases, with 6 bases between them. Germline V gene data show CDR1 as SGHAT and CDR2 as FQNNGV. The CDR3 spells CASSSLYTQYF. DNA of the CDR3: TGTGCCAGCAGCTCATTGTATACGCAGTATTTT.

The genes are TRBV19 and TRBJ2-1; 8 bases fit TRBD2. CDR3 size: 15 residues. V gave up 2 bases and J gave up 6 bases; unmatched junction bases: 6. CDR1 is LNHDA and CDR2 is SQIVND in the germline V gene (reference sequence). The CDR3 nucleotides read TGTGCCAGTAGTATAAGAGCGGGAGCCTCCAATGAGCAGTTCTTC. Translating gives CASSIRAGASNEQFF.